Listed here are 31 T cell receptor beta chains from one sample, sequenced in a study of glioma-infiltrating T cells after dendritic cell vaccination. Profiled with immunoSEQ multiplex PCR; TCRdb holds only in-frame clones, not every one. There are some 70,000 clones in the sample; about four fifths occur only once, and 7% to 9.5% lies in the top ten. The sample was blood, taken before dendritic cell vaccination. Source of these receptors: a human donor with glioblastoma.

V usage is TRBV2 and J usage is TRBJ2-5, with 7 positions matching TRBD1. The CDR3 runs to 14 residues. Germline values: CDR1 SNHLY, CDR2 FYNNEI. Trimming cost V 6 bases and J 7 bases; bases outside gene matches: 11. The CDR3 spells CASREGTAQGTQYF. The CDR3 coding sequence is TGTGCCAGCAGAGAGGGGACAGCCCAGGGGACCCAGTACTTC.

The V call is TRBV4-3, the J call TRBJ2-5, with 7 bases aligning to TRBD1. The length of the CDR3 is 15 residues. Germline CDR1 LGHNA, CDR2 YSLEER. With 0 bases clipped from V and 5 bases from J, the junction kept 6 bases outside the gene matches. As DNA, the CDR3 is TGCGCCAGCAGCCAAGATCGGACAGGACGGGAGACCCAGTACTTC. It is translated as CASSQDRTGRETQYF.

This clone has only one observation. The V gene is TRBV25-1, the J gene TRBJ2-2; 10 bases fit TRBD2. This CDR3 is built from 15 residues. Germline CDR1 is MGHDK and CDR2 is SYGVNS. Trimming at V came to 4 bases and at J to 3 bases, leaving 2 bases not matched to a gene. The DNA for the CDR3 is TGTGCCAGCAGTGGGACTAGCGGATACACCGGGGAGCTGTTTTTT. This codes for CASSGTSGYTGELFF. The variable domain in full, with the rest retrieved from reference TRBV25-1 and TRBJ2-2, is EADIYQTPRYLVIGTGKKITLECSQTMGHDKMYWYQQDPGMELHLIHYSYGVNSTEKGDLSSESTVSRIRTEHFPLTLESARPSHTSQYLCASSGTSGYTGELFFGEGSRLTVL.

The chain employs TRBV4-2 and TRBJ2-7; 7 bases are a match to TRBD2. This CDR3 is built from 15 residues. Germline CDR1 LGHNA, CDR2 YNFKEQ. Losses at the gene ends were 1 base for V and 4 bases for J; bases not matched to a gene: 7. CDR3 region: CASSQAPGGRYEQYF. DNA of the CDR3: TGTGCCAGCAGCCAAGCGCCGGGGGGACGATACGAGCAGTACTTC.

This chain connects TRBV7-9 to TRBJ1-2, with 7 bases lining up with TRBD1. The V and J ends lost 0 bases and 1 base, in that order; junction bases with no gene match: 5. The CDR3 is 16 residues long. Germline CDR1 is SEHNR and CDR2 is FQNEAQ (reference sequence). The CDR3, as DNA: TGTGCCAGCAGCTTAGCGCCCGGGACAGTTAACTATGGCTACACCTTC. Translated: CASSLAPGTVNYGYTF.

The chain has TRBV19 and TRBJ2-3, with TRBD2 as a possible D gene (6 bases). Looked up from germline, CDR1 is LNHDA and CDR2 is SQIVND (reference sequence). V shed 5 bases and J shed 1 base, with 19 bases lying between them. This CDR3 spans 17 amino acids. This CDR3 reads CASSAQSWEEGTDTQYF. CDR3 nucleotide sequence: TGTGCCAGTAGTGCCCAAAGCTGGGAGGAAGGCACAGATACGCAGTATTTT.

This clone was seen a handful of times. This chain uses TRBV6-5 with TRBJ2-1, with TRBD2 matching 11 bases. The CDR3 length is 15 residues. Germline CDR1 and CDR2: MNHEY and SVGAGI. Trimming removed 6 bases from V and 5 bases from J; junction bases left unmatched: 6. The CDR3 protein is CASSLGTSGHNEQFF. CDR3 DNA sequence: TGTGCCAGCAGCCTAGGGACTAGCGGACACAATGAGCAGTTCTTC.

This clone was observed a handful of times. The CDR3 DNA is TGTGCCAGCAGTCGCTCCGGACAGTCTTACGAGCAGTACTTC. This translates into CASSRSGQSYEQYF. J is TRBJ2-7 and V is TRBV6-5, with D maybe TRBD1 (6 bases). The CDR3 is 14 residues long. Germline V CDR1 and CDR2: MNHEY, SVGAGI. V shed 5 bases and J shed 4 bases, with 15 bases lying between them.

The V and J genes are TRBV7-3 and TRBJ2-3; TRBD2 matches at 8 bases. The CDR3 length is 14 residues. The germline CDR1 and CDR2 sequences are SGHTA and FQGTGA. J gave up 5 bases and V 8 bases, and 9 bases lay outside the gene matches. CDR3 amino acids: CASGGSGGGDTQYF. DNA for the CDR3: TGTGCCAGCGGAGGAAGCGGGGGTGGAGATACGCAGTATTTT.

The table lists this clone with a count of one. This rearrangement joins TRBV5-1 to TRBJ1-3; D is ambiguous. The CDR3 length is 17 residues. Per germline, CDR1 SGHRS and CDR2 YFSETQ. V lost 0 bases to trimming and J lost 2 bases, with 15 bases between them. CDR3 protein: CASSLAPPGLTGNTIYF. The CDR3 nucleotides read TGCGCCAGCAGCTTGGCCCCTCCAGGTTTGACTGGAAACACCATATATTTT.

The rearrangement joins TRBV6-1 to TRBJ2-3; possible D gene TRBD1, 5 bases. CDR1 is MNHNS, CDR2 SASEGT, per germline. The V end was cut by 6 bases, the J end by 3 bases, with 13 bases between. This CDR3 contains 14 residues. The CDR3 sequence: CASRKGPGTDTQYF. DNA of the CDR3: TGTGCCAGCAGGAAGGGTCCAGGGACAGATACGCAGTATTTT.

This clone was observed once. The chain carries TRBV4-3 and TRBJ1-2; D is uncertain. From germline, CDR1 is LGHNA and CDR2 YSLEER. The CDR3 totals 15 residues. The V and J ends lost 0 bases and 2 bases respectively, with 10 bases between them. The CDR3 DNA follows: TGCGCCAGCAGCCAAGATAGGGAGGTAAACTATGGCTACACCTTC. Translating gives CASSQDREVNYGYTF.

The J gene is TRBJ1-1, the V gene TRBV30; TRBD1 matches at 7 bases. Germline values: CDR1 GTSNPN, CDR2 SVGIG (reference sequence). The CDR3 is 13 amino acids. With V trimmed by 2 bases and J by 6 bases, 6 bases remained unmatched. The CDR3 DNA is TGTGCCTGGAGTCCTACAGGGGCGGCTGAAGCTTTCTTT. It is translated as CAWSPTGAAEAFF.

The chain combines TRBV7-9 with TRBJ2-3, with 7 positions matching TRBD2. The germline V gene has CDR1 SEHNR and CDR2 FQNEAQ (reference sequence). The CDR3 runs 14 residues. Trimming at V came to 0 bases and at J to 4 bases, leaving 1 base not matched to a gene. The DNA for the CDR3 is TGTGCCAGCAGCTTAGCTGCGGGGGCAGATACGCAGTATTTT. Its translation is CASSLAAGADTQYF. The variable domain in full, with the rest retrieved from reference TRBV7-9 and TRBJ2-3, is DTGVSQNPRHKITKRGQNVTFRCDPISEHNRLYWYRQTLGQGPEFLTYFQNEAQLEKSRLLSDRFSAERPKGSFSTLEIQRTEQGDSAMYLCASSLAAGADTQYFGPGTRLTVL.

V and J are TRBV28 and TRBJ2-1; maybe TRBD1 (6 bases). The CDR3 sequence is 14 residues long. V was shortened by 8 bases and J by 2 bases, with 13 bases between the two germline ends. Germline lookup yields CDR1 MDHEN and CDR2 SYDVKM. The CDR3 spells CASSPGGAYNEQFF. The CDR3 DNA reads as TGTGCCAGCTCGCCTGGGGGCGCCTACAATGAGCAGTTCTTC.

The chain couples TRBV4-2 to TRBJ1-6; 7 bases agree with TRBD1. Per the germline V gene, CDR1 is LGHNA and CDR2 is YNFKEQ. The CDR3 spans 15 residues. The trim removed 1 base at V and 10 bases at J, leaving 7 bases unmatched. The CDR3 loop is CASSQGGSGGSPLHF. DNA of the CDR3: TGTGCCAGCAGCCAAGGGGGCTCAGGGGGATCACCCCTCCACTTT.

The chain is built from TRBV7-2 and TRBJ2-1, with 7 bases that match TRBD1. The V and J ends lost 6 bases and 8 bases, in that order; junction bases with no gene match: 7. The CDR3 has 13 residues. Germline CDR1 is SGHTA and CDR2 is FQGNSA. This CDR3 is CASRRGQAYEQFF. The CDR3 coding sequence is TGTGCCAGCAGACGAGGACAGGCCTATGAGCAGTTCTTC.

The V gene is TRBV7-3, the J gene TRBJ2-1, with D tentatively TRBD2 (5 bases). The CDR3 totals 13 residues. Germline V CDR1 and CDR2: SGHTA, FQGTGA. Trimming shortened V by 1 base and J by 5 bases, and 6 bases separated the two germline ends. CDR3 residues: CASSLNSDNEQFF. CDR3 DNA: TGTGCCAGCAGCTTAAATAGCGACAATGAGCAGTTCTTC.

CDR3 sequence: CASSLQGAVGTDTQYF. DNA for the CDR3: TGTGCCAGCAGCTTACAGGGGGCGGTGGGCACAGATACGCAGTATTTT. V usage is TRBV13 and J usage is TRBJ2-3; 8 nucleotides align to TRBD1. The CDR3 is 16 amino acids. Losses at the gene ends were 2 bases for V and 1 base for J; bases not matched to a gene: 5. Germline lookup yields CDR1 PRHDT and CDR2 FYEKMQ (reference sequence).

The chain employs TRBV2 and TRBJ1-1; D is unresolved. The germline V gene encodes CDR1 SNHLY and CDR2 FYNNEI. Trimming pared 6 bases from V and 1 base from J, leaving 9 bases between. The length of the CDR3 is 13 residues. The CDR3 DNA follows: TGTGCCAGCAGCGGGATCAGGAACACTGAAGCTTTCTTT. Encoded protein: CASSGIRNTEAFF. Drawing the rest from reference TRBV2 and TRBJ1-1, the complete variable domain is EPEVTQTPSHQVTQMGQEVILRCVPISNHLYFYWYRQILGQKVEFLVSFYNNEISEKSEIFDDQFSVERPDGSNFTLKIRSTKLEDSAMYFCASSGIRNTEAFFGQGTRLTVV.

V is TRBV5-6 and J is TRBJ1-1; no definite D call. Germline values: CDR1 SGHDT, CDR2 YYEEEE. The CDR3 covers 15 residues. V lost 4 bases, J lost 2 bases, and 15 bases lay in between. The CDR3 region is CASSHLRQANTEAFF. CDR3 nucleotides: TGTGCCAGCAGCCACCTCCGGCAGGCTAACACTGAAGCTTTCTTT. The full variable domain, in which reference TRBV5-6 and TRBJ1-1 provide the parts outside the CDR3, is DAGVTQSPTHLIKTRGQQVTLRCSPKSGHDTVSWYQQALGQGPQFIFQYYEEEERQRGNFPDRFSGHQFPNYSSELNVNALLLGDSALYLCASSHLRQANTEAFFGQGTRLTVV.

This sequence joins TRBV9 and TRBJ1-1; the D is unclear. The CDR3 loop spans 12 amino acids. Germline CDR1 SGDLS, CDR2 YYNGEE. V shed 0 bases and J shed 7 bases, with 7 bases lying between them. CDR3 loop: CASSVVNGEAFF. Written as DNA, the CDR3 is TGTGCCAGCAGCGTAGTCAACGGTGAAGCTTTCTTT.

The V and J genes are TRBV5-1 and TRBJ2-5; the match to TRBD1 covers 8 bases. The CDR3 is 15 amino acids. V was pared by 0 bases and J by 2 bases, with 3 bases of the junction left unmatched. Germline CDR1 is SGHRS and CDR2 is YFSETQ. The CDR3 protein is CASSLVGQGQETQYF. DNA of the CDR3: TGCGCCAGCAGCTTGGTCGGACAGGGACAAGAGACCCAGTACTTC.

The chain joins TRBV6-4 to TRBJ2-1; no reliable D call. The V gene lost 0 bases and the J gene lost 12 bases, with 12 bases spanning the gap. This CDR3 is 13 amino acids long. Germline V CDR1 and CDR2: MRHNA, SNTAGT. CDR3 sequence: CASSDSYGATQFF. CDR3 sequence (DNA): TGTGCCAGCAGTGACTCTTACGGAGCAACGCAGTTCTTC.

The CDR3 DNA follows: TGCAGCGTTGATGGACTAAACACTGAAGCTTTCTTT. It specifies CSVDGLNTEAFF. This rearrangement joins TRBV29-1 to TRBJ1-1, with D unresolved. V shed 3 bases and J shed 2 bases, with 7 bases lying between them. The CDR3 consists of 12 residues. Germline CDR1 reads SQVTM; CDR2 reads ANQGSEA.

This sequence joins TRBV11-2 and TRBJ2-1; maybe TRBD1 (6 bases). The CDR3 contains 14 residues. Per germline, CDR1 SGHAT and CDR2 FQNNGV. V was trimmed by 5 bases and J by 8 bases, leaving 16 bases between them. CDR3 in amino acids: CASSPWGPGYEQFF. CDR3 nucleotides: TGTGCCAGCAGCCCCTGGGGGCCAGGGTATGAGCAGTTCTTC.

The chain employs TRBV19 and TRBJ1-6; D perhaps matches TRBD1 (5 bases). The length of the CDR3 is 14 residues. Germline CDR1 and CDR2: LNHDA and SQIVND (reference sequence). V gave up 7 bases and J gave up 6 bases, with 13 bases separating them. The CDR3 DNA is TGTGCCAGTAATGTCGACAGAATTAATTCACCCCTCCACTTT. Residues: CASNVDRINSPLHF. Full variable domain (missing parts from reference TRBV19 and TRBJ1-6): DGGITQSPKYLFRKEGQNVTLSCEQNLNHDAMYWYRQDPGQGLRLIYYSQIVNDFQKGDIAEGYSVSREKKESFPLTVTSAQKNPTAFYLCASNVDRINSPLHFGNGTRLTVT.

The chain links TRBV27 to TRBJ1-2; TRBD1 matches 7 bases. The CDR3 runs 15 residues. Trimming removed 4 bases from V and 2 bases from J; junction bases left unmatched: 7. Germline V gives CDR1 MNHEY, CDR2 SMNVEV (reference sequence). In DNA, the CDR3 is TGTGCCAGCAGTTATCGACAGGGCGTCAACTATGGCTACACCTTC. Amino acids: CASSYRQGVNYGYTF.

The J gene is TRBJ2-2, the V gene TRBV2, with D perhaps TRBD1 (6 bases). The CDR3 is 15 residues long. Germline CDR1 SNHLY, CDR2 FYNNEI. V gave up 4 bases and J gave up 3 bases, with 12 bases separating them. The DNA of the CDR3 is TGTGCCAGCAGTGTTAATAAGGGGGACACCGGGGAGCTGTTTTTT. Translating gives CASSVNKGDTGELFF. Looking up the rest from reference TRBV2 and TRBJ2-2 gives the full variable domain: EPEVTQTPSHQVTQMGQEVILRCVPISNHLYFYWYRQILGQKVEFLVSFYNNEISEKSEIFDDQFSVERPDGSNFTLKIRSTKLEDSAMYFCASSVNKGDTGELFFGEGSRLTVL.

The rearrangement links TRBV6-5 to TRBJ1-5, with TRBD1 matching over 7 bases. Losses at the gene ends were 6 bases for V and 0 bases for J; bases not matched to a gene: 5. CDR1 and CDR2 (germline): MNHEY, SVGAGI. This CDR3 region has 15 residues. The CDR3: CASRMTGYSNQPQHF. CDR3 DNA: TGTGCCAGCAGGATGACAGGGTATAGCAATCAGCCCCAGCATTTT.

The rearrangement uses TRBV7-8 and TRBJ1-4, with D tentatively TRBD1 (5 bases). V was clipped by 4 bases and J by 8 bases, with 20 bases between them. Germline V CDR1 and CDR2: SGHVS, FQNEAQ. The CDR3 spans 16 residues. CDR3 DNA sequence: TGTGCCAGCAGCTCCCAGGGCCAGCTACATACCGAAAAACTGTTTTTT. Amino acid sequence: CASSSQGQLHTEKLFF.